One sample yielded the 10 T cell receptor beta chains listed below, sequenced in a study of blood T cell repertoires in COVID-19. Some clones are missing from TCRdb's copy, which holds only in-frame ones; the method was immunoSEQ multiplex PCR. Of 100,000 to 120,000 clones listed, more than 70% are singletons. The specimen sequenced was peripheral blood. The receptors originated from a woman between 65 and 79 years old who had recovered from COVID-19.

This chain joins TRBV4-1 and TRBJ1-5; D gene unclear. There are 15 residues in the CDR3. V was clipped by 4 bases and J by 3 bases, with 13 bases between them. Germline CDR1 is MGHRA and CDR2 is YSYEKL. The CDR3 region is CASSLLRGDNQPQHF. DNA for the CDR3: TGCGCCAGCAGCCTGCTTCGGGGTGACAATCAGCCCCAGCATTTT.

The chain has TRBV28 and TRBJ2-7, with D hard to call. The germline CDR1 and CDR2 sequences are MDHEN and SYDVKM. The CDR3 contains 12 residues. V dropped 1 base and J dropped 4 bases, with 5 bases sitting between them. The CDR3 here is CASSLSPYEQYF. CDR3 nucleotide sequence: TGTGCCAGCAGTTTATCTCCGTACGAGCAGTACTTC.

The rearrangement uses TRBV7-2 and TRBJ2-1, with a tentative D call TRBD1 (5 bases). Germline CDR1 reads SGHTA; CDR2 reads FQGNSA. Trimming left V 5 bases short and J 0 bases short, with 11 bases between. CDR3 size: 15 residues. CDR3 in amino acids: CASSPQGSSYNEQFF. The CDR3, as DNA: TGTGCCAGCAGCCCTCAGGGTAGCTCCTACAATGAGCAGTTCTTC.

The J gene is TRBJ2-3, the V gene TRBV9; 11 nucleotides line up with TRBD2. Per the germline V gene, CDR1 is SGDLS and CDR2 is YYNGEE. Unmatched junction bases numbered 7, after V lost 5 bases and J lost 2 bases. This CDR3 region has 16 residues. The CDR3 loop is CASRAGTSGYTDTQYF. The CDR3 DNA reads TGTGCCAGCAGAGCCGGGACTAGCGGATACACAGATACGCAGTATTTT.

Only one count was recorded for this clone. The J gene is TRBJ1-2, the V gene TRBV29-1; 8 bases are shared with TRBD1. Germline V lookup: CDR1 SQVTM, CDR2 ANQGSEA. J gave up 3 bases and V 4 bases, and 13 bases lay outside the gene matches. This CDR3 has 16 amino acids. The CDR3, as DNA: TGCAGCGTTGGTGGTCGCCTGACAGGGGAGGACTATGGCTACACCTTC. This sequence encodes CSVGGRLTGEDYGYTF.

The V call is TRBV30, the J call TRBJ2-1; D is perhaps TRBD2 (6 bases). CDR3 length: 13 residues. The V end lost 8 bases, the J end lost 4 bases, and 15 bases lay between the germline ends. From germline, CDR1 is GTSNPN and CDR2 SVGIG (reference sequence). CDR3 nucleotides: TGTGCCAAGGGAGGACGGAGGTACAATGAGCAGTTCTTC. Protein product: CAKGGRRYNEQFF.

The chain recombines TRBV4-2 with TRBJ2-3; the match to TRBD1 covers 7 bases. CDR1 LGHNA and CDR2 YNFKEQ come from the germline V gene. The CDR3 is made up of 16 amino acids. V shed 0 bases, J shed 8 bases, and the junction held 11 bases outside the gene matches. DNA of the CDR3: TGTGCCAGCAGCCAAGATTGGGGGACAGCCTCTATTACGCAGTATTTT. Translated: CASSQDWGTASITQYF.

This clone was found once. The chain recombines TRBV24-1 with TRBJ1-2; D ambiguous. V shed 2 bases and J shed 4 bases, with 7 bases lying between them. The germline V gene encodes CDR1 KGHDR and CDR2 SFDVKD. The CDR3 spans 13 residues. The CDR3: CATSDSGFYGYTF. The CDR3 DNA follows: TGTGCCACCAGTGATTCCGGGTTCTATGGCTACACCTTC.

This clone showed up just once. The chain joins TRBV6-5 to TRBJ1-2; 7 bases agree with TRBD1. The CDR3 totals 13 residues. Germline assignment: CDR1 MNHEY and CDR2 SVGAGI. V shed 7 bases and J 3 bases; nucleotides not matched to a gene: 5. CDR3 DNA: TGTGCCAGCAAACGACAGGGCCACTATGGCTACACCTTC. This encodes CASKRQGHYGYTF.

This clone was seen just once. This rearrangement joins TRBV19 to TRBJ1-6; 7 positions match TRBD1. V dropped 5 bases and J dropped 5; count of bases not matched to a gene: 6. Germline values: CDR1 LNHDA, CDR2 SQIVND (reference sequence). There are 15 residues in the CDR3. DNA for the CDR3: TGTGCCAGTAGTCCCGGGACAGCCCATAATTCACCCCTCCACTTT. Amino acid sequence: CASSPGTAHNSPLHF.